This T cell receptor (beta chain) comes out of a study of Ad26.COV2.S vaccination and SARS-CoV-2 variants. Study background: Ad26.COV2.S shots went into the muscle once or twice, 56 days apart. Broader study findings: Following vaccination, spike-specific CD8+ and CD4+ T cell responses reportedly exhibited substantial breadth.

The V end was cut by 4 bases, the J end by 6 bases, with 12 bases between. The CDR3 totals 14 residues. The germline gives CDR1 KGHDR, CDR2 SFDVKD. For this clone: Its antigen is still unknown.

Measured with immunoSEQ multiplex PCR; TCRdb has only the in-frame clones, and not every one. Found here are approximately 350,000 clones, 80% to 90% of them singletons; the top ten hold about 3.5%. Specified treatment: some 20 received Ad26.COV2.S at low or high dose, single or two shots; about five received placebo; per-sample allocation not given. After the first vaccine or placebo injection, samples were drawn on day 63. Boston hosted the donor, who was an adult aged 18-55 years. The vaccine antigen was prefusion-stabilized Wuhan SARS-CoV-2 spike. J is TRBJ1-5 and V is TRBV24-1; D may be TRBD1 (5 bases). The starting material was peripheral blood, obtained in a trial of Ad26.COV2.S vaccine versus placebo. The clonotype comes from a person between 18 and 65 years old who received the Ad26.COV2.S COVID-19 vaccine or a placebo. The CDR3 DNA reads TGTGCCACCAGTGACCCGGGACTGGGTCAGCCCCAGCATTTT. It translates to CATSDPGLGQPQHF.